This entry lists 30 T cell receptor beta chains sequenced from one sample in a study of tumor and adjacent non-tumor tissue in lung cancer. This sample's RNA came from whole unsorted tissue. More than 3 cm separated this lung sample from the edge of the tumor. Three rounds of nested PCR, following a modified ARM-PCR protocol, produced the TCRbeta library. TCRdb reanalysed the multiplex PCR reads using MiXCR and keeps one entry per CDR3 protein. The sample has around 57,000 distinct CDR3 sequences; over 60% are singletons. Sequenced material: distant non-tumor lung tissue. The receptors were gathered from a man between 65 and 85 years old with non-small cell lung cancer.

This clonotype has only one observation. The chain has TRBV29-1 and TRBJ1-1; D gene ambiguous. CDR1 and CDR2 (germline): SQVTM, ANQGSEA. The V gene lost 6 bases and the J gene lost 2 bases, with 13 bases spanning the gap. The CDR3 loop spans 13 amino acids. The CDR3 here is CSVARAPNTEAFF. The CDR3 coding sequence is TGCAGCGTCGCGAGGGCCCCAAACACTGAAGCTTTCTTT.

This clonotype turned up a few times. As the CDR3 is not closed by the conserved phenylalanine or tryptophan, this likely results from a read error. The limits of the CDR3 on the DNA are not certain, so only TCRdb's listed CDR3 is given. The chain has TRBV6-5 and TRBJ1-3; the listed D gene, TRBD1, was not tested against the DNA. Germline V gene sequence: CDR1 MNHEY, CDR2 SVGAGI. The CDR3 adds up to 13 amino acids, both ends counted. The CDR3 is CASRPGAGNTVYS.

The CDR3 region is CASSPTHTLYEQYF. The CDR3 DNA reads as TGTGCCAGCTCACCGACGCACACCCTTTACGAGCAGTACTTC. This chain uses TRBV18 with TRBJ2-7, with D unclear. CDR3 length: 14 residues. Germline CDR1 and CDR2: KGHSH and LQKENI. Trimming cost V 3 bases and J 4 bases, with 13 bases left between them.

Remarks on this clonotype: Germline is not matched at one junction end, which may reflect a read error. The chain has TRBV11-2 and TRBJ2-5; D gene unclear. Germline V lookup: CDR1 SGHAT, CDR2 FQNNGV. The CDR3 is made up of 14 amino acids. CDR3 in amino acids: CAGSSWKGQATQYF. CDR3 sequence (DNA): TGTGCCGGCAGCTCCTGGAAGGGCCAAGCGACCCAGTACTTC.

Comment on this clonotype: It is likely a read error, because the conserved phenylalanine at the end of the CDR3 is missing. This sequence joins TRBV29-1 and TRBJ2-3, with no clear D. Looked up from germline, CDR1 is SQVTM and CDR2 is ANQGSEA. V gave up 8 bases and J gave up 6 bases, with 15 bases separating them. This CDR3 has 12 amino acids. CDR3 sequence: CSFVSVADTQYL. The CDR3 nucleotides read TGCAGCTTTGTTTCGGTGGCGGATACGCAGTATCTT.

This clonotype has only a few counts. The CDR3 sequence: CASGRYQETQYF. The CDR3 nucleotides read TGTGCCAGCGGACGGTACCAAGAGACCCAGTACTTC. The chain links TRBV27 to TRBJ2-5; D is unclear. Germline V lookup: CDR1 MNHEY, CDR2 SMNVEV (reference sequence). The CDR3 has 12 amino acids. V was shortened by 8 bases and J by 0 bases, with 7 bases between the two germline ends.

This chain links TRBV5-4 with TRBJ2-1; TRBD1 is a possible D gene (6 bases). V was clipped by 8 bases and J by 9 bases, with 18 bases between them. CDR1 and CDR2 from the germline V gene are SGHNT and YYREEE (reference sequence). The CDR3 extends over 13 amino acids. The CDR3, as DNA: TGTGCCAGTAGCCCACAACAGGGTGCTGAGCAGTTCTTC. This codes for CASSPQQGAEQFF.

This clonotype was seen once. One base away lies a much larger clone, so this may be a sequencing read error. This chain connects TRBV7-9 to TRBJ2-6, with a weak D call TRBD1 (5 bases). CDR1 SEHNR and CDR2 FQNEAQ come from the germline V gene (reference sequence). The CDR3 is 16 residues long. CDR3 loop: CASSLLGGSGANILTF. DNA of the CDR3: TGTGCCAGCAGCTTATTGGGCGGCTCTGGGGCCAACATCCTGACTTTC.

In regard to this clonotype: Germline is not matched at one junction end, which may reflect a read error. This chain uses TRBV5-5 with TRBJ2-5; 8 bases fit TRBD1. CDR3 length: 13 amino acids. The germline V gene encodes CDR1 SGHKS and CDR2 YYEKEE (reference sequence). Here the CDR3 DNA reads TGTGCCAGCAGCCGGGACAGGCAAGAGACCCAATGCTTC. Its protein product is CASSRDRQETQCF.

V and J are TRBV4-2 and TRBJ1-5; no definite D call. The J call may not be correct, given that the DNA end is closer to TRBJ2-3. Germline-derived CDR1 and CDR2 are LGHNA and YNFKEQ. The CDR3 is 14 residues long. For the CDR3, the DNA is TGTGCCAGCAGGAATAACGACGGAAATCGGCCCCAGTATTTT. Its translation: CASRNNDGNRPQYF.

V is TRBV10-1 and J is TRBJ2-2; D remains unclear. Germline assignment: CDR1 WNHNN and CDR2 SYGVQD (reference sequence). The germline V and J ends were trimmed by 11 bases and 9 bases, with 7 bases remaining between them. This CDR3 has 9 amino acids. Written as DNA, the CDR3 is TGCGCCGGGCACAGGGAGCTGTTTTTT. Its translation: CAGHRELFF.

Comments on this clonotype: Here the CDR3 omits its conserved ending phenylalanine or tryptophan, so a read error is the likely source. The CDR3: CSVRIKRAEAFY. CDR3 sequence (DNA): TGCAGTGTTCGCATCAAACGCGCTGAAGCTTTCTAT. V and J are TRBV29-1 and TRBJ1-1; D ambiguous. This CDR3 region has 12 residues. Germline V CDR1 and CDR2: SQVTM, ANQGSEA.

About this clonotype itself: With a much larger clone just one base away, this may be a read error. The gene calls are TRBV6-5 and TRBJ2-2; no clear D gene. Trimming pared 7 bases from V and 1 base from J, leaving 13 bases between. The germline gives CDR1 MNHEY, CDR2 SVGAGI. This CDR3 has 15 amino acids. The CDR3 nucleotides read TGTGCCAGCACCCCCAGCAACATGAACACCGGGGAGCTGTTTTTT. Its protein is CASTPSNMNTGELFF.

V gene TRBV5-1 combines with J gene TRBJ2-2; D is uncertain. The CDR3 extends over 15 amino acids. Trimming cost V 1 base and J 0 bases, with 7 bases left between them. Per the germline V gene, CDR1 is SGHRS and CDR2 is YFSETQ. In DNA, the CDR3 is TGCGCCAGCAGCTTGTATGCCGCGAACACCGGGGAGCTGTTTTTT. It yields the protein CASSLYAANTGELFF.

The chain employs TRBV20-1 and TRBJ2-1; D possibly corresponds to TRBD2 (7 bases). The germline V gene has CDR1 DFQATT and CDR2 SNEGSKA (reference sequence). The CDR3 totals 15 residues. The V and J ends lost 0 bases and 10 bases respectively, with 19 bases between them. CDR3 coding DNA: TGCAGTGCTAGAGATCGGGGGGACACATCAAGAGAGCAGTTCTTC. Its protein is CSARDRGDTSREQFF.

With respect to this clonotype: This may arise from a read error, as a much more abundant clone is one base away. The rearrangement joins TRBV4-1 to TRBJ2-2; 7 nucleotides align to TRBD2. The CDR3 has 15 amino acids. The V gene end was trimmed by 1 base and the J gene end by 5 bases; junction bases not matched to a gene: 4. Germline CDR1 and CDR2: MGHRA and YSYEKL. The CDR3 sequence: CASSQVVGGTGELFF. The CDR3 DNA is TGCGCCAGCAGCCAAGTGGTGGGAGGGACCGGGGAGCTGTTTTTT.

As for this clonotype: This may be a read error: a much more frequent sequence differs by one nucleotide. The conserved phenylalanine or tryptophan normally closing the CDR3 is absent here, so this likely arose from a read error. CDR3 in amino acids: CASSYSGVSDTQYY. Here the CDR3 DNA reads TGTGCCAGCAGTTACTCTGGGGTTTCAGATACGCAGTATTAT. This chain joins TRBV6-6 and TRBJ2-3, with D uncertain. Per germline, CDR1 MNHNY and CDR2 SVGAGI (reference sequence). Trimming pared 0 bases from V and 4 bases from J, leaving 8 bases between. This CDR3 contains 14 residues.

To note about this clonotype: A read error may produce the germline difference seen at one junction end. The chain uses TRBV11-2 and TRBJ2-5, with 7 bases fitting TRBD2. CDR3 length equals 14 residues. Germline V gives CDR1 SGHAT, CDR2 FQNNGV. The CDR3 loop reads CGSSSWEGQETQYF. CDR3 sequence (DNA): TGTGGCAGCAGCTCCTGGGAGGGTCAAGAGACCCAATACTTC.

This clonotype was found once. Lacking the conserved final phenylalanine or tryptophan, this CDR3 likely reflects a read error. The chain has TRBV7-9 and TRBJ2-1, with a weak D call TRBD2 (5 bases). The V end lost 5 bases, the J end lost 8 bases, and 19 bases lay between the germline ends. CDR1 is SEHNR, CDR2 FQNEAQ, per germline (reference sequence). The CDR3 loop spans 15 amino acids. CDR3 sequence (DNA): TGTGCCAGCAGCCCCTCCGGGATAGCATACTATGAGCAGTTCTTA. Encoded protein: CASSPSGIAYYEQFL.

This clonotype was detected ten times or more. V is TRBV5-6 and J is TRBJ2-2; D not certain. Germline-derived CDR1 and CDR2 are SGHDT and YYEEEE. Trimming left V 3 bases short and J 1 base short, with 4 bases between. CDR3 size: 13 residues. The CDR3 here is CASSSLNTGELFF. The CDR3 DNA reads TGTGCCAGCAGCTCGCTGAACACCGGGGAGCTGTTTTTT.

Note on this clonotype: Mismatch with germline at one junction end may stem from a read error. This rearrangement joins TRBV4-1 to TRBJ1-4; 11 bases fit TRBD1. Germline lookup yields CDR1 MGHRA and CDR2 YSYEKL. The CDR3 is made up of 18 amino acids. This CDR3 reads CASSQLYRGQGVGEKLFF. The CDR3 coding sequence is TGCGCCAGCAGCCAATTATACAGGGGACAGGGGGTAGGAGAAAAGCTGTTTTTT.

There are many counts of this clonotype. The chain employs TRBV6-1 and TRBJ2-7; weak D call: TRBD2 (7 bases). Germline CDR1 reads MNHNS; CDR2 reads SASEGT. The CDR3 has 11 amino acids. V was cut by 6 bases and J by 6 bases, with 9 bases left in between. CDR3 sequence reads: CASRGGGEQYF. CDR3 nucleotide sequence: TGTGCCAGCAGAGGGGGGGGCGAGCAGTACTTC.

This clonotype has only a few counts. An end of the junction does not agree with germline; a read error may underlie this. V and J are TRBV10-2 and TRBJ2-3; the D is unclear. Germline CDR1 reads WSHSY; CDR2 reads SAAADI. The length of the CDR3 is 12 residues. CDR3 region: CASSGGADMQYF. Written as DNA, the CDR3 is TGCGCCAGCAGTGGAGGCGCAGATATGCAGTATTTT.

At least ten counts were recorded for this clonotype. The CDR3 protein is CASSFAPVDIFAGYTF. The CDR3 bases are TGTGCCAGCAGTTTTGCCCCCGTAGACATCTTTGCGGGCTACACCTTC. This chain joins TRBV12-3 or TRBV12-4 and TRBJ1-2, with D hard to call. V lost 3 bases and J lost 8, with 22 bases in between. The CDR3 is 16 amino acids.

This clonotype was observed many times. J is TRBJ2-5 and V is TRBV20-1, with 7 positions matching TRBD1. The CDR3 totals 15 residues. J lost 5 bases, V lost 0 bases, and 9 bases had no gene match. Germline V lookup: CDR1 DFQATT, CDR2 SNEGSKA (reference sequence). This CDR3 reads CSARDITGVRETQYF. In nucleotides, the CDR3 is TGCAGTGCTAGAGATATTACAGGGGTTCGCGAGACCCAGTACTTC.

This clonotype has only a few counts. J is TRBJ2-7 and V is TRBV20-1; 7 positions match TRBD2. The V segment lost 5 bases and the J segment 6 bases; nucleotides outside the gene matches: 13. Germline CDR1 DFQATT, CDR2 SNEGSKA (reference sequence). This CDR3 contains 14 residues. This CDR3 reads CSALPGGTSSEQYF. CDR3 nucleotides: TGCAGTGCTCTTCCGGGAGGTACTTCGAGCGAGCAGTACTTC.

The chain links TRBV11-2 to TRBJ2-3, with 13 bases lining up with TRBD2. The germline gives CDR1 SGHAT, CDR2 FQNNGV. The CDR3 loop spans 16 amino acids. CDR3: CTRSSGGLAGPDTQYF. The CDR3, as DNA: TGTACCCGCAGCTCTGGGGGACTAGCGGGGCCAGATACGCAGTATTTT.

Remarks on this clonotype: One end of the junction is discordant with germline, which a read error may explain. This chain joins TRBV28 and TRBJ1-4; D unclear. The germline V gene encodes CDR1 MDHEN and CDR2 SYDVKM. The CDR3 runs to 13 residues. The CDR3 here is CASSLGRNEKLVF. CDR3 DNA sequence: TGTGCCAGCAGTTTAGGGAGGAATGAAAAACTGGTTTTT.

CDR3 protein: CAWTLLAGASNEQFF. In nucleotides, the CDR3 is TGTGCCTGGACCTTACTAGCGGGAGCCTCCAATGAGCAGTTCTTC. This chain connects TRBV30 to TRBJ2-1, with TRBD2 matching 11 bases. There are 15 residues in the CDR3. Trimming took 4 bases from V and 6 from J; bases not matched to a gene: 8. The germline gives CDR1 GTSNPN, CDR2 SVGIG (reference sequence).

In this sample, this clonotype turned up a few times. The chain links TRBV28 to TRBJ2-2; D unclear. Trimming took off 7 bases at V and 6 bases at J, with 9 bases between the two ends. The germline V gene has CDR1 MDHEN and CDR2 SYDVKM. This CDR3 comprises 12 residues. CDR3 DNA sequence: TGTGCCAGCATTAGTGGCCCCGGGGAGCTGTTTTTT. It is translated as CASISGPGELFF.